One and the same sample provided the 30 T cell receptor beta chains below, sequenced in a study of blood T cell repertoires in COVID-19. Profiled with immunoSEQ multiplex PCR; TCRdb holds only in-frame clones, not every one. The sample lists over 90,000 clones, approximately 89% occurring once. Material for sequencing was peripheral blood. Receptors originate from a human donor in a cohort sampled during active COVID-19.

The chain couples TRBV5-1 to TRBJ1-1; D remains ambiguous. The ends were cut back, 0 bases at V and 6 bases at J, with 9 bases in the middle. Germline V lookup: CDR1 SGHRS, CDR2 YFSETQ. This CDR3 is 13 amino acids long. CDR3 region: CASSLGTMAEAFF. The CDR3, as DNA: TGCGCCAGCAGCTTGGGGACTATGGCTGAAGCTTTCTTT.

V usage is TRBV25-1 and J usage is TRBJ1-1, with a tentative D call TRBD1 (5 bases). The CDR3 runs 11 residues. Germline values: CDR1 MGHDK, CDR2 SYGVNS. Trimming stripped 6 bases from V and 7 bases from J, with 9 bases between. The CDR3 reads CASRLQVEAFF. The CDR3 nucleotides are TGTGCCAGCAGGCTACAGGTTGAAGCTTTCTTT.

The chain uses TRBV28 and TRBJ1-5; tentative D call: TRBD1 (5 bases). Between the trimmed V and J ends, which lost 1 base and 1 base, there was a span of 11 bases. The length of the CDR3 is 16 residues. Germline V gene data show CDR1 as MDHEN and CDR2 as SYDVKM. The CDR3 DNA follows: TGTGCCAGCAGTTTATTTCTGGGGCTAAGCAATCAGCCCCAGCATTTT. Amino acid sequence: CASSLFLGLSNQPQHF.

The rearrangement links TRBV6-5 to TRBJ1-6; possible D gene TRBD1, 5 bases. Per the germline V gene, CDR1 is MNHEY and CDR2 is SVGAGI. The CDR3 covers 14 residues. V was clipped by 8 bases and J by 10 bases, with 18 bases between them. This CDR3 is CASSEVRVGSPLHF. CDR3 in DNA: TGTGCCAGCTCCGAGGTCAGGGTGGGGTCACCCCTCCACTTT.

V gene TRBV19 combines with J gene TRBJ1-1; a weak D match, TRBD1 (5 bases). The CDR3 length is 12 residues. Trimming shortened V by 6 bases and J by 3 bases, and 8 bases separated the two germline ends. Germline V CDR1 and CDR2: LNHDA, SQIVND (reference sequence). The CDR3 reads CASSDRHTEAFF. The CDR3 nucleotides are TGTGCCAGTAGCGACAGACACACTGAAGCTTTCTTT.

This chain uses TRBV11-2 with TRBJ1-2; D possibly corresponds to TRBD1 (5 bases). The V gene lost 4 bases and the J gene lost 8 bases, with 26 bases spanning the gap. The CDR3 consists of 17 residues. Germline V gene data show CDR1 as SGHAT and CDR2 as FQNNGV. CDR3 protein: CASSSLTLTGSLWGYTF. CDR3 nucleotides: TGTGCCAGCAGCTCACTAACCCTCACAGGCTCTTTGTGGGGCTACACCTTC.

This clone was recorded only once. V is TRBV5-4 and J is TRBJ2-5; TRBD2 might be the D (6 bases). Germline V CDR1 and CDR2: SGHNT, YYREEE (reference sequence). This CDR3 contains 14 residues. Trimming left V 4 bases short and J 4 bases short, with 14 bases between. The CDR3 spells CASSGDVGGETQYF. The CDR3 nucleotides read TGTGCCAGCAGCGGGGACGTCGGGGGAGAGACCCAGTACTTC.

This chain links TRBV7-2 with TRBJ1-2, with a tentative D call TRBD1 (6 bases). The germline gives CDR1 SGHTA, CDR2 FQGNSA. This CDR3 is 14 amino acids long. Trimming left V 1 base short and J 6 bases short, with 12 bases between. CDR3 in DNA: TGTGCCAGCAGCTTAGTCAGGGGAGGGGATGGCTACACCTTC. As protein: CASSLVRGGDGYTF.

The gene calls are TRBV5-1 and TRBJ1-6; 11 bases are shared with TRBD1. Trimming cost V 4 bases and J 8 bases; bases outside gene matches: 2. The CDR3 extends over 14 amino acids. Germline V gives CDR1 SGHRS, CDR2 YFSETQ. The CDR3 DNA follows: TGCGCCAGCAGCCCGGGACAGGGGGATTCACCCCTCCACTTT. It specifies CASSPGQGDSPLHF.

The chain joins TRBV6-5 to TRBJ1-4; TRBD1 matches at 9 bases. V gave up 6 bases and J gave up 6 bases; unmatched junction bases: 2. The CDR3 loop spans 13 amino acids. Germline CDR1 reads MNHEY; CDR2 reads SVGAGI. In DNA form, the CDR3 reads TGTGCCAGCAGACAGGGGGCGGATGAAAAACTGTTTTTT. Its translation is CASRQGADEKLFF.

V gene TRBV30 combines with J gene TRBJ1-2, with 7 bases identical to TRBD1. The CDR3 spans 15 residues. The ends lost 7 bases at V and 3 bases at J; junction bases unmatched: 14. Germline CDR1 is GTSNPN and CDR2 is SVGIG (reference sequence). DNA for the CDR3: TGTGCCTATCAACTTAGGACAGGCCTCTACTATGGCTACACCTTC. Amino acid sequence: CAYQLRTGLYYGYTF.

The chain employs TRBV12-3 or TRBV12-4 and TRBJ1-5; TRBD1 might be the D (5 bases). V lost 3 bases, J lost 7 bases, and 7 bases lay in between. The CDR3 loop spans 12 amino acids. The CDR3 DNA reads TGTGCCAGCAGTTTCGGGGGGCAGCCCCAGCATTTT. The encoded protein is CASSFGGQPQHF.

This chain links TRBV25-1 with TRBJ1-2, with D perhaps TRBD1 (6 bases). The CDR3 is made up of 16 amino acids. V lost 5 bases to trimming and J lost 6 bases, with 22 bases between them. Germline V gene sequence: CDR1 MGHDK, CDR2 SYGVNS. The CDR3 DNA reads as TGTGCCAGCAGTCGTTCCGGGCCCAGGGGTGGGGATGGCTACACCTTC. It translates to CASSRSGPRGGDGYTF.

In this sample, this clone turned up once. V and J are TRBV2 and TRBJ2-7; 9 bases align to TRBD1. Per germline, CDR1 SNHLY and CDR2 FYNNEI. This CDR3 is 14 amino acids long. After removal of 6 bases from V and 5 bases from J, the junction contained 8 bases not matched to a gene. CDR3 bases: TGTGCCAGCAGGAGGGGGACAGGGTCCGACGAGCAGTACTTC. Protein sequence: CASRRGTGSDEQYF.

V is TRBV25-1 and J is TRBJ1-6; TRBD1 agrees at 8 bases. The CDR3 runs to 17 residues. Germline CDR1 reads MGHDK; CDR2 reads SYGVNS. The ends lost 1 base at V and 5 bases at J; junction bases unmatched: 7. Written as DNA, the CDR3 is TGTGCCAGCAGTGAATTCGGCAGGGGGCAGGATAATTCACCCCTCCACTTT. Translated: CASSEFGRGQDNSPLHF.

V and J are TRBV11-3 and TRBJ2-2, with D maybe TRBD1 (6 bases). Trimming pared 6 bases from V and 7 bases from J, leaving 15 bases between. Germline V CDR1 and CDR2: SGHNT, YENEEA. The CDR3 is 14 amino acids. DNA for the CDR3: TGTGCCAGCAGACAGGGAAAGACCTTCGGGGAGCTGTTTTTT. Protein product: CASRQGKTFGELFF. Full variable domain (outside the CDR3, taken from reference TRBV11-3 and TRBJ2-2): EAGVVQSPRYKIIEKKQPVAFWCNPISGHNTLYWYLQNLGQGPELLIRYENEEAVDDSQLPKDRFSAERLKGVDSTLKIQPAELGDSAVYLCASRQGKTFGELFFGEGSRLTVL.

This sequence joins TRBV12-1 and TRBJ1-2. TRBV12-1 is tagged as a pseudogene. CDR3 size: 13 residues. The CDR3: CASSPRPPYGYTF. DNA for the CDR3: TGTGCCAGCAGCCCGCGGCCCCCCTATGGCTACACCTTC.

This clone was observed at least ten times. This sequence joins TRBV24-1 and TRBJ2-1; 8 bases align to TRBD1. This CDR3 has 15 amino acids. In germline, CDR1 is KGHDR, CDR2 SFDVKD. Trimming took 5 bases from V and 4 from J; bases not matched to a gene: 6. The CDR3 loop reads CATSAQTGEYNEQFF. The CDR3 nucleotides are TGTGCCACCAGTGCTCAGACAGGGGAATACAATGAGCAGTTCTTC.

This clone was counted a single time. V gene TRBV5-4 combines with J gene TRBJ2-1, with a weak D call TRBD2 (6 bases). Trimming removed 2 bases at V and 8 bases at J, with 11 bases between. Germline V CDR1 and CDR2: SGHNT, YYREEE (reference sequence). The CDR3 loop spans 13 amino acids. The CDR3 loop is CASSFRGSDEQFF. The DNA of the CDR3 is TGTGCCAGCAGCTTCCGGGGGAGTGATGAGCAGTTCTTC.

The CDR3 DNA reads as TGTGCCAGCACCAAAGGGGGCAGGGTAGCAGATACGCAGTATTTT. Encoded protein: CASTKGGRVADTQYF. The J gene is TRBJ2-3, the V gene TRBV7-9; TRBD1 matches 7 bases. The germline gives CDR1 SEHNR, CDR2 FQNEAQ (reference sequence). V lost 7 bases, J lost 4 bases, and 11 bases stayed unmatched. The CDR3 is 15 residues long.

This chain uses TRBV7-3 with TRBJ2-7; 9 nucleotides match TRBD2. The CDR3 totals 15 residues. V was clipped by 2 bases and J by 5 bases; unmatched bases: 7. CDR1 is SGHTA and CDR2 is FQGTGA in the germline V gene. CDR3 sequence reads: CASSLYSGGSDEQYF. CDR3 bases: TGTGCCAGCAGCTTATACAGCGGGGGGTCGGACGAGCAGTACTTC.

The J gene is TRBJ2-7, the V gene TRBV4-2, with TRBD2 matching 7 bases. V was clipped by 0 bases and J by 4 bases; unmatched bases: 6. Germline loops: CDR1 LGHNA, CDR2 YNFKEQ. The CDR3 loop spans 15 amino acids. The CDR3 DNA follows: TGTGCCAGCAGCCAAGAGGTCGGGCGGGGGTACGAGCAGTACTTC. Its protein product is CASSQEVGRGYEQYF.

The rearrangement links TRBV5-1 to TRBJ1-5, with D hard to call. The CDR3 consists of 15 residues. CDR1 is SGHRS, CDR2 YFSETQ, per germline. Between the trimmed V and J ends, which lost 4 bases and 5 bases, there was a span of 16 bases. The CDR3 loop reads CASSPDSHGDQPQHF. The CDR3 bases are TGCGCCAGCAGCCCGGACTCTCACGGGGATCAGCCCCAGCATTTT.

J is TRBJ2-7 and V is TRBV5-1, with 12 bases identical to TRBD1. The CDR3 extends over 13 amino acids. J lost 7 bases, V lost 7 bases, and 6 bases had no gene match. Germline V lookup: CDR1 SGHRS, CDR2 YFSETQ. CDR3 residues: CASGGQGANEQYF. Here the CDR3 DNA reads TGCGCCAGCGGGGGACAGGGGGCTAATGAGCAGTACTTC. Complete variable domain (other parts from reference TRBV5-1 and TRBJ2-7): KAGVTQTPRYLIKTRGQQVTLSCSPISGHRSVSWYQQTPGQGLQFLFEYFSETQRNKGNFPGRFSGRQFSNSRSEMNVSTLELGDSALYLCASGGQGANEQYFGPGTRLTVT.

The V and J genes are TRBV21-1 and TRBJ2-2; the table's D call of TRBD1 was not tested on the DNA. TRBV21-1 is shown as a pseudogene. This CDR3 is 16 amino acids long. The CDR3 region is CASSKRTGVNTGELFF. For the CDR3, the DNA is TGTGCCAGCAGCAAACGAACAGGGGTGAACACCGGGGAGCTGTTTTTT.

The chain employs TRBV27 and TRBJ1-4; tentative D call: TRBD1 (5 bases). V was pared by 10 bases and J by 8 bases, with 20 bases between. Germline CDR1 and CDR2: MNHEY and SMNVEV (reference sequence). The CDR3 is 14 amino acids. CDR3 bases: TGTGCCACCAGCAGGTCGGGGGACGGGGAAAAACTGTTTTTT. Its protein is CATSRSGDGEKLFF. The full variable domain, with the rest looked up from reference TRBV27 and TRBJ1-4, is EAQVTQNPRYLITVTGKKLTVTCSQNMNHEYMSWYRQDPGLGLRQIYYSMNVEVTDKGDVPEGYKVSRKEKRNFPLILESPSPNQTSLYFCATSRSGDGEKLFFGSGTQLSVL.

The chain links TRBV6-6 to TRBJ1-5; D perhaps matches TRBD1 (5 bases). V lost 2 bases and J 4 bases, leaving 9 bases between the germline ends. The CDR3 length is 14 residues. Germline loops: CDR1 MNHNY, CDR2 SVGAGI (reference sequence). CDR3 loop: CASSYDGGNQPQHF. For the CDR3, the DNA is TGTGCCAGCAGTTACGATGGGGGGAATCAGCCCCAGCATTTT.

V and J are TRBV19 and TRBJ1-5; maybe TRBD1 (5 bases). The CDR3 is 14 amino acids. V lost 5 bases and J 3 bases, leaving 11 bases between the germline ends. CDR1 is LNHDA, CDR2 SQIVND, per germline (reference sequence). The chain's CDR3 is CASSGRGNNQPQHF. The CDR3 bases are TGTGCCAGTAGTGGTAGGGGCAACAATCAGCCCCAGCATTTT.

By sample fraction, this clone is hyperexpanded. The chain couples TRBV19 to TRBJ1-5, with D possibly being TRBD1 (6 bases). The CDR3 has 15 amino acids. Trimming left V 11 bases short and J 3 bases short, with 20 bases between. Germline V gene data show CDR1 as LNHDA and CDR2 as SQIVND (reference sequence). The chain's CDR3 is CAPHGAQGHNQPQHF. CDR3 nucleotide sequence: TGTGCCCCCCACGGGGCTCAGGGGCACAATCAGCCCCAGCATTTT. The full variable domain, rest sourced from reference TRBV19 and TRBJ1-5, is DGGITQSPKYLFRKEGQNVTLSCEQNLNHDAMYWYRQDPGQGLRLIYYSQIVNDFQKGDIAEGYSVSREKKESFPLTVTSAQKNPTAFYLCAPHGAQGHNQPQHFGDGTRLSIL.

V usage is TRBV7-9 and J usage is TRBJ1-2; 9 bases are a match to TRBD1. Germline CDR1 is SEHNR and CDR2 is FQNEAQ (reference sequence). J lost 4 bases, V lost 5 bases, and 2 bases had no gene match. There are 13 residues in the CDR3. As DNA, the CDR3 is TGTGCCAGCAGCCTGACAGGGGGCTATGGCTACACCTTC. As protein: CASSLTGGYGYTF.